The sample holds a few counts of the clone carrying this T cell receptor (delta chain). The sample comes from a study of gamma-delta chains in newborns, infants, children. CDR3 size: 18 residues. Deletions cut 2 bases from V and 1 base from J, with 14 bases between. From germline, CDR1 is GEAIGNYY and CDR2 EKD. TCRdb re-called the reads with CATT. The sample shows about 3,000 delta-chain clones, 10% of them seen only once. The TCR sequence derives from a child who was a newborn, infant or young child, either healthy, febrile or measles-vaccinated (not recorded which). Sequencing was carried out using blood. The V gene is TRDV2, the J gene TRDJ3; no clear D. TCRdb offers no J gene call, so here the DNA was matched to germline to obtain one. The CDR3 spells CACDNGRGGSWDTRQMFF. For the CDR3, the DNA is TGTGCCTGTGACAATGGAAGGGGCGGTTCCTGGGACACCCGACAGATGTTTTTC.